This TCR beta chain came from a study of blood T cells in healthy people across ages (dated by TCRdb to 2013 to 2016). Study-wide context: In model experiments, template switching captured roughly one uniquely barcoded TCR beta cDNA molecule for every two T cells. The donors were split into four age groups: young (average 16 years), middle-aged (nearly 40), aged (over 55) and long-lived (over 80). Age-related changes in TCR beta repertoire diversity were measured in the study by deep sequencing normalized with unique cDNA molecular identifiers. To avoid experimental bias, donors of different ages were randomly spread across the sequencing lanes. For two donors (one aged 18 to 29 and one aged 80 or older), the study analyzed two additional independent replicas of 1 million unique cDNA reads from the same blood draw.

Findings and caveats that apply to the study as a whole: Donor CMV infection status was unknown, potentially confounding age-related changes in expanded clonotypes. Estimates of total diversity based on one million sequenced T cells were considered lower bounds and underestimates. As age increased, observed TCR beta diversity per million T cells dropped in a roughly linear way, and a significant reduction was already evident by age 40. Since profiling was done on bulk unsorted PBMCs, naive and antigen-experienced compartments could not be conclusively compared. A strong correlation was found between observed TCR beta diversity and the percentage of naive T cells measured by flow cytometry. Compared with the aged group, more naive CD4+ T cells, fewer expanded clones and increased TCR diversity were shown by the long-lived group, suggesting age selection.

The roughly 38 donors, aged roughly 6 to 90 years, were systemically healthy Caucasian individuals from Russia. About 9.6 milliliters of peripheral blood were collected from each donor into EDTA-treated Vacutainer tubes. Ficoll-Paque density-gradient centrifugation was used to isolate PBMCs, with at least 6.5 million per sample. Total RNA, at least 5 micrograms per sample, was extracted from PBMCs with Trizol reagent. For every donor, flow cytometry on a PBMC aliquot measured the percentage of naive CD45RAhigh/CD27high T cells. The library was obtained by 5' RACE. Instrument on record: Illumina HiSeq 2500. The second PCR ran for roughly 7 to 12 cycles and used a J-beta primer mix along with a sample-barcoded 5' primer. Each TCR beta cDNA molecule received a unique molecular identifier from a template-switch 5' adaptor carrying 12 random nucleotides. Each sample yielded at least 3 million CDR3-containing paired-end reads. First-strand cDNA was synthesized from all RNA with the Mint cDNA synthesis kit, primed by a TRBC-specific oligonucleotide. Following uracil-DNA glycosylase treatment, all cDNA underwent a first 18-cycle PCR with the universal primers M1SS and BC2_uni_R. The paper's processing steps were these. For normalization, 1 million high-quality reads were randomly selected from each sample, with every read carrying a distinct molecular identifier. Reads sharing molecular identifiers were discarded rather than binned into consensus sequences. MiTCR, set to a Q25 quality threshold and the strictest error-elimination algorithm, was used for CDR3 identification, clonotype clustering and error correction. A nonparametric unseen species model with Euler transformation was used to estimate lower-bound total TCR beta diversity. TCRdb trimmed the raw reads at Q25, called clones with MiXCR and kept productive beta chains. Records with the same CDR3 protein are collapsed into one entry carrying the most frequent genes and DNA. The V and J calls shown here were made by TCRdb, not taken from the authors' results. The sample table contains about 940,000 distinct CDR3 sequences; only one count was recorded for 45% to 50% of them. Around 15% of the sample goes to the ten largest clones.

Concerning this clonotype: Its binding antigen is unknown. No base-level quality is on record; no much larger clone is a single base apart.

Sequenced input: blood. The receptor was derived from a man aged 30-40 years in good health.

The DNA reads as follows: TGTGCCACAGCGGAGCGGGATGGCACAGATACGCAGTATTTT. Translation gives CATAERDGTDTQYF. The rearranged chain carries TRBV15 and TRBJ2-3; TRBD2 agrees with 7 junctional bases. From the cysteine through the phenylalanine, the CDR3 covers 14 amino acids. The CDR3 DNA has 42 bases and is translated from base 1. Relative to germline, V is missing 9 bases and J is missing 1 base, with 7 bases of the junction outside any gene match. Taken from the germline V gene (reference sequence), the CDR1 and CDR2 loops are LNHNV and YYDKDF.